A selection of T cell receptor beta chains follows, all from one sample in a study of blood T cell repertoires in COVID-19. Produced via immunoSEQ multiplex PCR; TCRdb's table is partial and in-frame only. The table records roughly 250,000 clones, around 90% of them present only once. Sequenced input: peripheral blood. The receptors originated from a woman in her thirties or forties who had recovered from COVID-19. The CDR3 runs from the conserved cysteine through the conserved F or W. D genes are given only for firm matches. Clone size, where shown, is once, few, many, or a class for clones that have expanded.

V gene	clone size	D gene	J gene	CDR3 DNA	CDR3 protein
TRBV29-1	once	-	TRBJ1-1	TGCAGCGTTGCGGCAGGAGGCTTTGGTGAAGCTTTCTTT	CSVAAGGFGEAFF
TRBV30	-	-	TRBJ1-3	TGTGCCTGGAGGGCAGGGGTCGTAAACACCATATATTTT	CAWRAGVVNTIYF
TRBV4-3	-	-	TRBJ1-1	TGCGCCAGCAGCCAAGGGACACCATTGAACACTGAAGCTTTCTTT	CASSQGTPLNTEAFF
TRBV7-2	-	TRBD2	TRBJ2-1	TGTGCCAGCAGCCCCGTTGGGGGGGAGGGCCGCCGTTATGAGCAGTTCTTC	CASSPVGGEGRRYEQFF
TRBV19	-	-	TRBJ2-1	TGTGCCAGTAGGGGGACGGGACTCCTAAATGAGCAGTTCTTC	CASRGTGLLNEQFF
TRBV6-5	-	TRBD1	TRBJ2-3	TGTGCCAGCAGCCCCGGGACAGGCGGCACAGATACGCAGTATTTT	CASSPGTGGTDTQYF
TRBV20-1	-	-	TRBJ2-4	TGCAGTGCTAGTAGCGGAGCCAAAAACATTCAGTACTTC	CSASSGAKNIQYF
TRBV27	-	-	TRBJ2-1	TGTGCCAGCAGTTCCCCCAGGACTGGCGGGAATGAGCAGTTCTTC	CASSSPRTGGNEQFF
TRBV19	-	TRBD2	TRBJ2-1	TGTGCCAGTAGTACCCCAGCGGGAGGGAGTGATGAGCAGTTCTTC	CASSTPAGGSDEQFF
TRBV11-2	-	-	TRBJ1-1	TGTGCCAGCAGCTTAGATTTTTGGGGGTACGATAGGAGGGACACTGAAGCTTTCTTT	CASSLDFWGYDRRDTEAFF
TRBV6-5	-	TRBD1	TRBJ1-1	TGTGCCAGCAGCCTCACAGGGGTCACTGAAGCTTTCTTT	CASSLTGVTEAFF
TRBV10-3	-	-	TRBJ1-2	TGTGCCATCAGTGCCAGGGCGCTATCTAACTATGGCTACACCTTC	CAISARALSNYGYTF
TRBV19	-	TRBD1	TRBJ1-5	TGTGCCAGTAGGGAGACAGGGGGGTTTGCTCAGCCCCAGCATTTT	CASRETGGFAQPQHF
TRBV3-1/TRBV3-2	-	TRBD2	TRBJ2-1	TGTGCCAGCAGCCACCCAGGACTAGCGGCCCCCCCCGGGACCCTCTACAATGAGCAGTTCTTC	CASSHPGLAAPPGTLYNEQFF
TRBV7-9	-	-	TRBJ2-4	TGTGCCAGCGGGGGCGCCGCCAAAAACATTCAGTACTTC	CASGGAAKNIQYF
TRBV18	-	TRBD1	TRBJ2-2	TGTGCCAGCTCACCACTTGGGACAGGGGTCACCGGGGAGCTGTTTTTT	CASSPLGTGVTGELFF
TRBV27	-	TRBD2	TRBJ2-3	TGTGCCAGCAGTTTGGGACTAGCGGGGGCGCCAGATACGCAGTATTTT	CASSLGLAGAPDTQYF
TRBV5-1	-	-	TRBJ1-1	TGCGCCAGCAGCCCCCGGCGGGCCCCGAACACTGAAGCTTTCTTT	CASSPRRAPNTEAFF
TRBV3-1/TRBV3-2	-	TRBD1	TRBJ1-6	TGTGCCAGCAGCCAAGATTGGGACAGGGCGAGGTCACCCCTCCACTTT	CASSQDWDRARSPLHF
TRBV19	once	-	TRBJ1-2	TGTGCCAGTAGGCCCGCGGAGGCGGGCTTCGGTGGCTACACCTTC	CASRPAEAGFGGYTF
TRBV5-6	-	-	TRBJ2-1	TGTGCCAGCAGCCTACTTCCCTCCGGCAATGAGCAGTTCTTC	CASSLLPSGNEQFF
TRBV5-6	few	-	TRBJ1-4	TGTGCCAGCAGCTTGACAACGGGAAAACTGTTTTTT	CASSLTTGKLFF
TRBV30	-	-	TRBJ1-5	TGTGCCTGGGGGGTGGGGGGGAGCAATCAGCCCCAGCATTTT	CAWGVGGSNQPQHF
TRBV25-1	-	-	TRBJ1-4	TGTGCCAGCGGGGAGCGGGGGGTGGAACGAAAACTGTTTTTT	CASGERGVERKLFF
TRBV18	-	-	TRBJ2-3	TGTGCCAGCTCCCCGAGATCCCCTGATACGCAGTATTTT	CASSPRSPDTQYF
TRBV7-2	-	-	TRBJ2-7	TGTGCCAGCAGCTTAGAGGTGGGGGGGCAGTACTTC	CASSLEVGGQYF
TRBV4-3	once	TRBD2	TRBJ2-6	TGCGCCAGCAGCCCTGGCGGGAGCTCTGGGGCCAACGTCCTGACTTTC	CASSPGGSSGANVLTF
TRBV9	-	-	TRBJ2-7	TGTGCCAGCAGCGTAGGGGGCCACGAGCAGTACTTC	CASSVGGHEQYF
TRBV3-1/TRBV3-2	-	TRBD2	TRBJ2-1	TGTGCCAGCAGCCCCCCCGGGCGGGAGGGCCTTGAGCAGTTCTTC	CASSPPGREGLEQFF
TRBV11-3	-	TRBD1	TRBJ2-3	TGTGCCAGCGGATCCCAACCGGGACAGGGGGGGGATACGCAGTATTTT	CASGSQPGQGGDTQYF
TRBV30	-	-	TRBJ1-5	TGTGCCTGGAGTGTACGCGGGGGGGATCAGCCCCAGCATTTT	CAWSVRGGDQPQHF
TRBV10-2	-	TRBD1	TRBJ2-2	TGCGCCAGCAGTGGGACAGGGAACACCGGGGAGCTGTTTTTT	CASSGTGNTGELFF
TRBV4-3	-	-	TRBJ1-2	TGCGCCAGCAGCCAAGATGGGCCGCTCGGGGTGGATGGCTACACCTTC	CASSQDGPLGVDGYTF
TRBV29-1	-	TRBD1	TRBJ2-1	TGCAGCGTTGAAGCGGGGACAGGGGCAACAAATGAGCAGTTCTTC	CSVEAGTGATNEQFF
TRBV5-1	-	-	TRBJ2-7	TGCGCCAGCAGCTTGGACAGGTCTTCCTACGAGCAGTACTTC	CASSLDRSSYEQYF
TRBV29-1	-	TRBD1	TRBJ2-7	TGCAGCGTTGAAGGGGGACAGGGTTCCGAGCAGTACTTC	CSVEGGQGSEQYF
TRBV7-2	-	-	TRBJ1-1	TGTGCCAGCACCCCCGGTCCCTCCTCCACTGAAGCTTTCTTT	CASTPGPSSTEAFF
TRBV5-1	-	-	TRBJ2-6	TGCGCCAGCAGCTTGGTTGAGACTGGGGCCAACGTCCTGACTTTC	CASSLVETGANVLTF
TRBV5-8	-	TRBD2	TRBJ2-2	TGTGCCAGCAGCTTACTAAGTCTAGCGGATAACACCGGGGAGCTGTTTTTT	CASSLLSLADNTGELFF
TRBV24-1	-	TRBD2	TRBJ2-6	TGTGCCACCTTATCCACTAGCGGGAGGAGTGGGGCCAACGTCCTGACTTTC	CATLSTSGRSGANVLTF
TRBV30	-	-	TRBJ1-2	TGTGCCTGGAGTGTACTCTGGGGAGAGGGCTACACCTTC	CAWSVLWGEGYTF
TRBV14	-	TRBD1	TRBJ2-7	TGTGCCAGCAGCCGGACAGGGGGAGCTACCTACGAGCAGTACTTC	CASSRTGGATYEQYF
TRBV7-2	-	-	TRBJ1-3	TGTGCCAGCAGCTTAGTCCCGGGGGGGGGCTCTGGAAACACCATATATTTT	CASSLVPGGGSGNTIYF
TRBV7-9	-	-	TRBJ2-7	TGTGCCAGCAGCGTTACCACAGGGTCCGAGCAGTACTTC	CASSVTTGSEQYF
TRBV6-2/TRBV6-3	-	-	TRBJ2-3	TGTGCCAGCAACCCCCCTAGCACAGATACGCAGTATTTT	CASNPPSTDTQYF
TRBV4-3	-	-	TRBJ1-1	TGCGCCAGCAGCCAAAAGGGGCCAGGGATGAACACTGAAGCTTTCTTT	CASSQKGPGMNTEAFF
TRBV10-3	-	-	TRBJ1-2	TGTGCCATCAGTGACGACAGCTTCTATGGCTACACCTTC	CAISDDSFYGYTF
TRBV10-3	-	TRBD1	TRBJ1-3	TGTGCCATCAGTGAAGATGGGACAGGGTGGAACACCATATATTTT	CAISEDGTGWNTIYF
TRBV5-1	-	-	TRBJ1-2	TGCGCCAGCAGTGAGGGTTGGGACTATGGCTACACCTTC	CASSEGWDYGYTF
TRBV5-6	-	TRBD2	TRBJ2-2	TGTGCCAGCAGCCCATGGACTAGCGGGAGTAACGGGGAGCTGTTTTTT	CASSPWTSGSNGELFF
TRBV7-9	once	-	TRBJ1-1	TGTGCCAGCAGCTTAGGCGGGGAGGGGCAAGCTTTCTTT	CASSLGGEGQAFF
TRBV7-2	-	-	TRBJ2-7	TGTGCCAGCAGCTTAGGTCCAGCGTCCGACTACGAGCAGTACTTC	CASSLGPASDYEQYF
TRBV27	once	-	TRBJ2-4	TGTGCCAGCAGTCCCTTGCCCCAGGGGAAAGAGAACATTCAGTACTTC	CASSPLPQGKENIQYF
TRBV7-3	-	TRBD2	TRBJ2-1	TGTGCCAGCAGCCCGAAGGGCGGGAGTGGCAATGAGCAGTTCTTC	CASSPKGGSGNEQFF
TRBV30	few	TRBD2	TRBJ2-1	TGTGCCTGGAGTGAGGGACTAGCGGATGGGCGGCAGTTCTTC	CAWSEGLADGRQFF